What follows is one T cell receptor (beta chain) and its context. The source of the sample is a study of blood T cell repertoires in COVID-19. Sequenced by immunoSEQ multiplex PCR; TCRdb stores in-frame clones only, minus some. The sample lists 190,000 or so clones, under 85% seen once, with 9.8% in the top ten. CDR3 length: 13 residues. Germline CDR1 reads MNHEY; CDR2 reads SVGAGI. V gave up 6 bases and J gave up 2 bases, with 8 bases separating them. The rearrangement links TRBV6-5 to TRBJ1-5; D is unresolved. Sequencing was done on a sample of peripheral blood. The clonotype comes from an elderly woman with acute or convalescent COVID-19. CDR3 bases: TGTGCCAGCAGCCCCGGGGGCAATCAGCCCCAGCATTTT. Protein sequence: CASSPGGNQPQHF.